The 9 T cell receptor beta chains listed next were all sequenced from one sample in a study of cytomegalovirus exposure and HLA in healthy donors. PCR amplification relied on 60 Vbeta primers (plus 13 Jbeta primers). TCRdb keeps only in-frame clones here, not all; method: immunoSEQ multiplex PCR. This sample contains under 150,000 clones. Sequenced: PBMCs. These receptor sequences come from a man aged 40-49 years in good health and CMV-seronegative.

J is TRBJ2-5 and V is TRBV18; 7 nucleotides agree with TRBD1. The V segment lost 0 bases and the J segment 5 bases; nucleotides outside the gene matches: 9. Germline CDR1 and CDR2: KGHSH and LQKENI. This CDR3 contains 16 residues. The CDR3 is CASSPPERGRRETQYF. The CDR3 nucleotides read TGTGCCAGCTCACCACCGGAAAGGGGGCGCAGGGAGACCCAGTACTTC. The full variable domain, completed using reference TRBV18 and TRBJ2-5, is NAGVMQNPRHLVRRRGQEARLRCSPMKGHSHVYWYRQLPEEGLKFMVYLQKENIIDESGMPKERFSAEFPKEGPSILRIQQVVRGDSAAYFCASSPPERGRRETQYFGPGTRLLVL.

The chain joins TRBV4-1 to TRBJ2-5; 7 bases agree with TRBD2. The V and J ends lost 2 bases and 1 base, in that order; junction bases with no gene match: 4. The CDR3 runs 15 residues. Per germline, CDR1 MGHRA and CDR2 YSYEKL. The CDR3 loop is CASSQIAGFQETQYF. CDR3 coding DNA: TGCGCCAGCAGCCAAATAGCGGGCTTCCAAGAGACCCAGTACTTC.

The chain recombines TRBV13 with TRBJ1-1; 7 nucleotides line up with TRBD1. Germline CDR1 PRHDT, CDR2 FYEKMQ (reference sequence). Trimming cost V 4 bases and J 0 bases; bases outside gene matches: 11. This CDR3 contains 17 residues. This chain's CDR3 is CASSSLGLQGMNTEAFF. For the CDR3, the DNA is TGTGCCAGCAGCTCCCTAGGCCTACAGGGGATGAACACTGAAGCTTTCTTT.

The V call is TRBV11-2, the J call TRBJ2-7, with D perhaps matching TRBD2 (5 bases). The CDR3 has 14 residues. The V end was cut by 5 bases, the J end by 2 bases, with 13 bases between. Germline V gene lookup returns CDR1 SGHAT and CDR2 FQNNGV. DNA of the CDR3: TGTGCCAGCAGCCCTCAACTAGTAGCCTACGAGCAGTACTTC. It is translated as CASSPQLVAYEQYF.

The gene calls are TRBV28 and TRBJ1-1; the D gene is possibly TRBD1 (6 bases). This CDR3 has 18 amino acids. CDR1 and CDR2 (germline): MDHEN, SYDVKM. The V end lost 5 bases, the J end lost 2 bases, and 24 bases lay between the germline ends. CDR3 in amino acids: CASSVTQGPLSLNTEAFF. CDR3 in DNA: TGTGCCAGCAGTGTCACTCAGGGGCCCCTTTCCTTAAACACTGAAGCTTTCTTT.

The CDR3, as DNA: TGTGCCAGCAGTGACTCCGACACCGGGGAGCTGTTTTTT. Translated: CASSDSDTGELFF. The chain employs TRBV6-4 and TRBJ2-2; D ambiguous. The CDR3 runs 13 residues. The germline gives CDR1 MRHNA, CDR2 SNTAGT. The V and J ends lost 0 bases and 3 bases respectively, with 2 bases between them.

The J gene is TRBJ1-2, the V gene TRBV5-4, with 11 nucleotides matching TRBD1. Germline loops: CDR1 SGHNT, CDR2 YYREEE (reference sequence). The J segment lost 5 bases and the V segment lost 7 bases, leaving 10 bases of the junction unmatched. The CDR3 spans 15 residues. The CDR3 sequence is CASGALGTGGYGYTF. The CDR3, as DNA: TGTGCCAGCGGCGCCTTAGGGACAGGGGGTTATGGCTACACCTTC.

This sequence joins TRBV7-9 and TRBJ2-3; the match to TRBD2 covers 9 bases. The V segment lost 3 bases and the J segment 3 bases; nucleotides outside the gene matches: 4. The CDR3 sequence is 15 residues long. CDR1 SEHNR and CDR2 FQNEAQ come from the germline V gene (reference sequence). The CDR3 sequence: CASSFRGGATDTQYF. In nucleotides, the CDR3 is TGTGCCAGCAGCTTCCGCGGGGGGGCGACAGATACGCAGTATTTT.

For the CDR3, the DNA is TGTGCCAGCAGCCCTATTACAGGGTCGAGGGCTGAAGCTTTCTTT. Translating it yields CASSPITGSRAEAFF. The rearrangement uses TRBV5-6 and TRBJ1-1; D is perhaps TRBD1 (6 bases). Between the trimmed V and J ends, which lost 4 bases and 6 bases, there was a span of 19 bases. The CDR3 covers 15 residues. CDR1 and CDR2 (germline): SGHDT, YYEEEE.